This T cell receptor beta chain was sequenced for a study of blood T cells in healthy people across ages. This CDR3 is built from 16 residues. V lost 6 bases, J lost 1 base, and 16 bases lay in between. The V gene's germline CDR1 is MDHEN and CDR2 SYDVKM. RNA extraction gave at least 5 micrograms of total RNA per sample. Alongside a J-beta primer mix, a sample-barcoded 5' primer served in a second PCR lasting roughly 7 to 11 cycles. TCRdb re-called the 5' RACE reads through MiXCR, storing one row per CDR3 protein. The top ten hold 3% to 4% of the sample, which has about 800,000 distinct CDR3 sequences, roughly 25% seen once. This clonotype was counted only a few times. The sample also formed part of further work on T cells of mothers and their children. That study adds: Five or six children, together with their three healthy Caucasian mothers, made up the donors. Sample barcodes and 2-4 random nucleotides were added by the M1S primer of the second PCR. The study found slightly higher but non-significant overlap in related versus unrelated mother-child pairs.

The chain has TRBV28 and TRBJ2-4, with D unresolved. The sample comprised blood. The sequence was obtained from a boy between 10 and 17 years old in good health. CDR3 DNA: TGTGCCAGCAGCCCGCCGACGAACCGGGCCAAAAACATTCAGTACTTC. Residues: CASSPPTNRAKNIQYF.